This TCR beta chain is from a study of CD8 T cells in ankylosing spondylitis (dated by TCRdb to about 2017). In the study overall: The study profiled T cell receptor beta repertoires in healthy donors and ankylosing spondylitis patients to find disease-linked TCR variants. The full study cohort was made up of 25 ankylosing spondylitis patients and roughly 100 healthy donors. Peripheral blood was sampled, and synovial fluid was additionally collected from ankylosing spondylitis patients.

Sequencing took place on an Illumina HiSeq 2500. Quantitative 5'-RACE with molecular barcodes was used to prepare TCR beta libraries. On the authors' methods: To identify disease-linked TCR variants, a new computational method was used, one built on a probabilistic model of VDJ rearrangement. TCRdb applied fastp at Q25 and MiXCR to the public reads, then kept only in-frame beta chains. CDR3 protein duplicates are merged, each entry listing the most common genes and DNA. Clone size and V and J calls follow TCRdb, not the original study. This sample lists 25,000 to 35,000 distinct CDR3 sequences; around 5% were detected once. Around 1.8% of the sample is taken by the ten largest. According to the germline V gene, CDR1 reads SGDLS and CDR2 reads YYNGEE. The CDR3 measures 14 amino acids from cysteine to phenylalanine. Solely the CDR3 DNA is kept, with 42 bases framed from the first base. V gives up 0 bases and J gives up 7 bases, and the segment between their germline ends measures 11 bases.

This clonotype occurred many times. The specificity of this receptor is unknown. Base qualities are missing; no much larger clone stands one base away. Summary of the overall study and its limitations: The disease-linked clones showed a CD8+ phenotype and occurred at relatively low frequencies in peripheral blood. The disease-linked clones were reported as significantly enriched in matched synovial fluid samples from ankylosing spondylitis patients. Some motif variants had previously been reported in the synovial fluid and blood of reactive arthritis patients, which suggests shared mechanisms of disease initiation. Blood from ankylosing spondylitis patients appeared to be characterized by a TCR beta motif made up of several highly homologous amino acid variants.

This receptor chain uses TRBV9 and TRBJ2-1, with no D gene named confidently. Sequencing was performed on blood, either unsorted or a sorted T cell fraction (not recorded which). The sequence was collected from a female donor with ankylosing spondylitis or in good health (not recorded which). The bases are TGTGCCAGCAGCGTAGGCTGGGCATTAAATGAGCAGTTCTTC. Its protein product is CASSVGWALNEQFF.